These 30 T cell receptor beta chains came from one sample sequenced in a study of CD8+ T cells in alopecia areata. RNA, once extracted, was reverse transcribed into cDNA for use as the sequencing template. Assay: immunoSEQ multiplex PCR; the TCRdb copy retains only in-frame clones and omits some. Of 250,000 to 350,000 clones in the sample, roughly 60% are singletons; the top ten hold roughly 0.88%. Treatment described: oral pan-JAK inhibitor, 5-10 mg twice daily. Sequenced here: CD4+ T cells sorted from blood, sampled around week 53, from a patient treated with tofacitinib. The receptors here all came from a human donor with alopecia areata.

This clone was observed a handful of times. The J gene is TRBJ1-2, the V gene TRBV7-9; TRBD1 is a possible D gene (6 bases). V lost 1 base and J lost 0, with 12 bases in between. Looked up from germline, CDR1 is SEHNR and CDR2 is FQNEAQ (reference sequence). The length of the CDR3 is 16 residues. The CDR3 loop is CASSLGGTRTNYGYTF. The DNA of the CDR3 is TGTGCCAGCAGCTTAGGGGGGACACGAACTAACTATGGCTACACCTTC.

On this clone: Being one base from a much bigger clone, this may be a read error. CDR3 coding DNA: TGTGCCAGCAGGCTAGCGGGGGAAGAGACCCAGTACTTC. Translation gives CASRLAGEETQYF. This chain connects TRBV6-5 to TRBJ2-5, with 10 positions matching TRBD2. The CDR3 is 13 amino acids. Germline CDR1 is MNHEY and CDR2 is SVGAGI. V trimming: 6 bases; J trimming: 3 bases; junction bases outside the gene matches: 1.

The chain uses TRBV29-1 and TRBJ2-2; D may be TRBD1 or TRBD2 (5 bases each). The CDR3 runs to 15 residues. Trimming stripped 6 bases from V and 0 bases from J, with 14 bases between. Germline-derived CDR1 and CDR2 are SQVTM and ANQGSEA. The CDR3 sequence: CSVLVGAANTGELFF. In nucleotides, the CDR3 is TGCAGCGTACTAGTCGGGGCGGCGAACACCGGGGAGCTGTTTTTT.

The chain employs TRBV28 and TRBJ2-5, with a tentative D call TRBD1 (6 bases). This CDR3 is built from 12 residues. The germline CDR1 and CDR2 sequences are MDHEN and SYDVKM. The ends were cut back, 7 bases at V and 5 bases at J, with 11 bases in the middle. The CDR3 nucleotides read TGTGCCAGCACACAGGGATGGGAGACCCAGTACTTC. Its protein product is CASTQGWETQYF.

The genes are TRBV2 and TRBJ1-1; 8 nucleotides agree with TRBD1. Germline assignment: CDR1 SNHLY and CDR2 FYNNEI. The V gene end was trimmed by 5 bases and the J gene end by 11 bases; junction bases not matched to a gene: 10. The CDR3 consists of 13 residues. CDR3 DNA: TGTGCCAGCAGTCCCGGGGGGGACAGGCTTGCTTTCTTT. As protein: CASSPGGDRLAFF.

This clone was counted between two and nine times. The chain joins TRBV27 to TRBJ1-1; no clear D. The germline CDR1 and CDR2 sequences are MNHEY and SMNVEV (reference sequence). V was shortened by 5 bases and J by 5 bases, with 15 bases between the two germline ends. This CDR3 is built from 14 residues. CDR3 nucleotides: TGTGCCAGCAGTCCGGGGAAAAAGGATACTGAAGCTTTCTTT. Protein sequence: CASSPGKKDTEAFF.

The chain has TRBV2 and TRBJ1-6, with unresolved D. The germline V gene has CDR1 SNHLY and CDR2 FYNNEI. V was clipped by 7 bases and J by 0 bases, with 10 bases between them. CDR3 size: 15 residues. CDR3 nucleotide sequence: TGTGCCAGCATGGAGGAGAGCTCCTATAATTCACCCCTCCACTTT. Translated, it gives CASMEESSYNSPLHF. The full variable domain, rest sourced from reference TRBV2 and TRBJ1-6, is EPEVTQTPSHQVTQMGQEVILRCVPISNHLYFYWYRQILGQKVEFLVSFYNNEISEKSEIFDDQFSVERPDGSNFTLKIRSTKLEDSAMYFCASMEESSYNSPLHFGNGTRLTVT.

This clone was detected only a few times. The rearrangement joins TRBV9 to TRBJ2-7, with 8 bases that match TRBD1. The CDR3 is 16 amino acids. The V gene's germline CDR1 is SGDLS and CDR2 YYNGEE. Trimming removed 5 bases from V and 2 bases from J; junction bases left unmatched: 12. The CDR3 DNA reads TGTGCCAGCAGTCGTGGGTTCGGACAGGGCACCTACGAGCAGTACTTC. As protein: CASSRGFGQGTYEQYF.

The V and J genes are TRBV13 and TRBJ1-1; TRBD1 agrees at 9 bases. The V segment lost 5 bases and the J segment 5 bases; nucleotides outside the gene matches: 6. Looked up from germline, CDR1 is PRHDT and CDR2 is FYEKMQ (reference sequence). The CDR3 is made up of 14 amino acids. CDR3 in DNA: TGTGCCAGCAGCATGACAGGGGGAAGTACTGAAGCTTTCTTT. Amino acid sequence: CASSMTGGSTEAFF.

This clone was found a few times. V is TRBV7-3 and J is TRBJ2-2; 8 bases fit TRBD1. Trimming at V came to 2 bases and at J to 13 bases, leaving 3 bases not matched to a gene. This CDR3 contains 12 residues. Germline V lookup: CDR1 SGHTA, CDR2 FQGTGA. The DNA for the CDR3 is TGTGCCAGCAGCTTAGGGACAGGTTTGCTGTTTTTT. Translated: CASSLGTGLLFF.

This chain links TRBV2 with TRBJ2-3, with a possible D match to TRBD2 (6 bases). Germline assignment: CDR1 SNHLY and CDR2 FYNNEI. This CDR3 contains 13 residues. V was shortened by 8 bases and J by 1 base, with 10 bases between the two germline ends. Here the CDR3 reads CASLRGGTDTQYF. The CDR3 region has the DNA TGTGCCAGCCTGCGGGGAGGCACAGATACGCAGTATTTT.

The CDR3 is CSASIKQETQYF. The CDR3 coding sequence is TGCAGCGCTTCAATTAAACAAGAGACCCAGTACTTC. The chain couples TRBV29-1 to TRBJ2-5; unclear D gene. CDR1 is SQVTM, CDR2 ANQGSEA, per germline. V lost 7 bases to trimming and J lost 2 bases, with 11 bases between them. CDR3 length: 12 amino acids. The variable domain in full, completed from reference TRBV29-1 and TRBJ2-5, reads SAVISQKPSRDICQRGTSLTIQCQVDSQVTMMFWYRQQPGQSLTLIATANQGSEATYESGFVIDKFPISRPNLTFSTLTVSNMSPEDSSIYLCSASIKQETQYFGPGTRLLVL.

CDR3 nucleotide sequence: TGTGCCATCAAGGCAGACCTGCTTTACGAGCAGTACTTC. Amino acids: CAIKADLLYEQYF. V and J are TRBV10-3 and TRBJ2-7; D not resolved. There are 13 residues in the CDR3. Germline V lookup: CDR1 ENHRY, CDR2 SYGVKD. Trimming cost V 7 bases and J 4 bases, with 14 bases left between them.

The chain uses TRBV25-1 and TRBJ2-5, with D perhaps TRBD1 (5 bases). Trimming left V 3 bases short and J 1 base short, with 9 bases between. The germline V gene encodes CDR1 MGHDK and CDR2 SYGVNS. This CDR3 comprises 14 residues. The CDR3 DNA sequence: TGTGCCAGCAGTGACCAACAGGCCCAAGAGACCCAGTACTTC. Amino acid sequence: CASSDQQAQETQYF.

This clone appeared a few times. This sequence joins TRBV30 and TRBJ1-5; D might be TRBD1 (6 bases). The CDR3 spans 14 residues. Deletions cut 0 bases from V and 7 bases from J, with 13 bases between. The germline CDR1 and CDR2 sequences are GTSNPN and SVGIG (reference sequence). CDR3 sequence reads: CAWSVVGGGQPQHF. DNA for the CDR3: TGTGCCTGGAGTGTAGTGGGGGGCGGGCAGCCCCAGCATTTT.

The V gene is TRBV30, the J gene TRBJ2-7; D is possibly TRBD1 or TRBD2 (5 bases each). The CDR3 runs to 19 residues. Per germline, CDR1 GTSNPN and CDR2 SVGIG (reference sequence). Trimming took off 2 bases at V and 0 bases at J, with 26 bases between the two ends. CDR3 in amino acids: CAWSIYLPLRGDSSYEQYF. Here the CDR3 DNA reads TGTGCCTGGAGTATCTATCTGCCCTTGAGGGGAGACAGCTCCTACGAGCAGTACTTC. Using reference TRBV30 and TRBJ2-7 for the parts outside the CDR3, the full variable domain is SQTIHQWPATLVQPVGSPLSLECTVEGTSNPNLYWYRQAAGRGLQLLFYSVGIGQISSEVPQNLSASRPQDRQFILSSKKLLLSDSGFYLCAWSIYLPLRGDSSYEQYFGPGTRLTVT.

The chain employs TRBV6-6 and TRBJ1-2; TRBD1 aligns across 7 bases. J gave up 8 bases and V 4 bases, and 4 bases lay outside the gene matches. Germline CDR1 is MNHNY and CDR2 is SVGAGI (reference sequence). CDR3 length: 12 amino acids. The CDR3 sequence is CASSLQGRGYTF. CDR3 DNA sequence: TGTGCCAGCAGTTTACAGGGGCGCGGCTACACCTTC.

This clone was detected a few times. V and J are TRBV7-6 and TRBJ1-1; D gene uncertain. Germline V lookup: CDR1 SGHVS, CDR2 FNYEAQ. This CDR3 is 15 amino acids long. Trimming shortened V by 1 base and J by 1 base, and 10 bases separated the two germline ends. CDR3 in DNA: TGTGCCAGCAGCTTAGTTGACGGATCGAACACTGAAGCTTTCTTT. Translating it yields CASSLVDGSNTEAFF. The full variable domain, in which reference TRBV7-6 and TRBJ1-1 provide the parts outside the CDR3, is GAGVSQSPRYKVTKRGQDVALRCDPISGHVSLYWYRQALGQGPEFLTYFNYEAQQDKSGLPNDRFSAERPEGSISTLTIQRTEQRDSAMYRCASSLVDGSNTEAFFGQGTRLTVV.

This sequence joins TRBV29-1 and TRBJ1-1, with no clear D. This CDR3 region has 11 residues. The V gene lost 5 bases and the J gene lost 11 bases, with 15 bases spanning the gap. Germline loops: CDR1 SQVTM, CDR2 ANQGSEA. CDR3 sequence (DNA): TGCAGCGTTTTTGACGGAGGGTGGGCTTTCTTT. It is translated as CSVFDGGWAFF.

This clone showed up just a few times. The gene calls are TRBV2 and TRBJ2-7, with 8 bases aligning to TRBD1. CDR3 length equals 15 residues. The germline CDR1 and CDR2 sequences are SNHLY and FYNNEI. V shed 7 bases, J shed 0 bases, and the junction held 8 bases outside the gene matches. This chain's CDR3 is CASTDWTGSSYEQYF. CDR3 nucleotide sequence: TGTGCCAGCACCGATTGGACAGGGAGCTCCTACGAGCAGTACTTC.

The J gene is TRBJ2-7, the V gene TRBV29-1; D gene uncertain. The germline CDR1 and CDR2 sequences are SQVTM and ANQGSEA. The CDR3 has 12 amino acids. V was pared by 8 bases and J by 2 bases, with 13 bases between. CDR3 sequence: CSTTGPTYEQYF. The CDR3, as DNA: TGCAGCACAACCGGGCCAACCTACGAGCAGTACTTC.

The chain links TRBV30 to TRBJ1-1; TRBD1 matches 8 bases. This CDR3 contains 11 residues. The V and J ends lost 3 bases and 6 bases, in that order; junction bases with no gene match: 0. Germline V CDR1 and CDR2: GTSNPN, SVGIG (reference sequence). In DNA, the CDR3 is TGTGCCTGGAGACAGGGGGCTGAAGCTTTCTTT. Protein: CAWRQGAEAFF. The full variable domain, rest sourced from reference TRBV30 and TRBJ1-1, is SQTIHQWPATLVQPVGSPLSLECTVEGTSNPNLYWYRQAAGRGLQLLFYSVGIGQISSEVPQNLSASRPQDRQFILSSKKLLLSDSGFYLCAWRQGAEAFFGQGTRLTVV.

The CDR3, as DNA: TGTGCCAGCAGCCAAGAGTGGGACAGCATGAACACTGAAGCTTTCTTT. It codes for CASSQEWDSMNTEAFF. This chain uses TRBV4-2 with TRBJ1-1, with 7 bases identical to TRBD1. The trim removed 0 bases at V and 0 bases at J, leaving 4 bases unmatched. From germline, CDR1 is LGHNA and CDR2 YNFKEQ. This CDR3 is 16 amino acids long.

In this sample, this clone turned up once. As DNA, the CDR3 is TGTGCCTGGAGTGTACAAGGGAGGGATAGCAATCAGCCCCAGCATTTT. Translation: CAWSVQGRDSNQPQHF. V is TRBV30 and J is TRBJ1-5; D gene unclear. The V end was cut by 0 bases, the J end by 0 bases, with 12 bases between. Germline V CDR1 and CDR2: GTSNPN, SVGIG (reference sequence). The CDR3 has 16 residues.

The CDR3 here is CASSVGTAHNEQFF. CDR3 in DNA: TGTGCCAGCAGCGTAGGGACAGCACACAATGAGCAGTTCTTC. V and J are TRBV9 and TRBJ2-1, with a possible D match to TRBD1 (6 bases). V was cut by 0 bases and J by 5 bases, with 9 bases left in between. The CDR3 contains 14 residues. The germline gives CDR1 SGDLS, CDR2 YYNGEE.

This clone showed up just a few times. The chain employs TRBV19 and TRBJ2-2; D tentatively fits TRBD1 or TRBD2 (5 bases each). V was cut by 7 bases and J by 4 bases, with 22 bases left in between. The CDR3 is 17 residues long. Germline V gene sequence: CDR1 LNHDA, CDR2 SQIVND (reference sequence). CDR3 sequence reads: CASNPRVQGLFTGELFF. DNA of the CDR3: TGTGCCAGTAACCCGAGGGTGCAGGGATTGTTCACCGGGGAGCTGTTTTTT.

This clone turned up a few times. The V gene is TRBV7-6, the J gene TRBJ2-3; D remains unclear. This CDR3 is built from 13 residues. V was pared by 2 bases and J by 4 bases, with 7 bases between. CDR1 and CDR2 (germline): SGHVS, FNYEAQ. In DNA form, the CDR3 reads TGTGCCAGCAGCTTACGGGTGGCAGATACGCAGTATTTT. It yields the protein CASSLRVADTQYF.

The J gene is TRBJ2-7, the V gene TRBV6-6; D might be TRBD2 (6 bases). V gave up 6 bases and J gave up 4 bases, with 7 bases separating them. The CDR3 covers 11 residues. Germline V CDR1 and CDR2: MNHNY, SVGAGI (reference sequence). The CDR3 spells CASREGYEQYF. In nucleotides, the CDR3 is TGTGCCAGCAGGGAGGGATACGAGCAGTACTTC.

J is TRBJ2-2 and V is TRBV6-5; no reliable D call. CDR3 size: 12 residues. V lost 6 bases and J 3 bases, leaving 5 bases between the germline ends. The germline V gene has CDR1 MNHEY and CDR2 SVGAGI. The CDR3, as DNA: TGTGCCAGCAGCTACGACACCGGGGAGCTGTTTTTT. It translates to CASSYDTGELFF.

This rearrangement joins TRBV4-2 to TRBJ2-3, with 7 bases aligning to TRBD2. Germline CDR1 and CDR2: LGHNA and YNFKEQ. This CDR3 comprises 14 residues. Germline trimming cut 8 bases from V and 3 bases from J; bases unmatched to any gene: 8. The CDR3, as DNA: TGTGCCAGCGCCTTAGGCGGGGGTACAGATACGCAGTATTTT. Translating gives CASALGGGTDTQYF.